What follows describes a single T cell receptor (beta chain). The target antigen is unknown. The sample originates from a study of identical twins. Template switching added a universal primer site; cDNA carried unique molecular identifiers. A single record per CDR3 protein comes from TCRdb applying MiXCR to the 5' RACE reads. This repertoire shows 600,000 to 850,000 distinct CDR3 sequences, about 18% found once; its top ten account for roughly 14%. General study points: Zero-insertion analyses might be partly confounded by invariant T cells like MAIT and iNKT.

The CDR3 runs 14 residues. CDR1 and CDR2 from the germline V gene are SGHDN and FVKESK. Trimming stripped 5 bases from V and 5 bases from J, with 12 bases between. Separately, the same data were catalogued under a study of T cells expressing NK-cell markers. That report notes: The TCR beta repertoires originated in sorted CD3+CD56+NKG2C+, CD3+CD56+NKG2C- and CD3+CD56-NKG2C+ T cells. Seropositivity for HCMV was found in seven of the eight sequenced donors, with one seronegative.

The sample was PBMCs. This TCR was sampled from a young woman in good health. This chain joins TRBV14 and TRBJ1-4, with a tentative D call TRBD1 (5 bases). CDR3 sequence reads: CASSSDRGNEKLFF. As DNA, the CDR3 is TGTGCCAGCAGCTCGGATAGGGGAAATGAAAAACTGTTTTTT.